Below, 11 T cell receptor beta chains from the same sample are listed, as sequenced in a study of blood T cells in healthy people across ages. It was with a sample-barcoded 5' primer and a J-beta primer mix that a second PCR of about 6 to 11 cycles was run. TCRdb called the 5' RACE reads again in MiXCR, with one record for every CDR3 protein. The data show about 1.5 million distinct CDR3 sequences, less than 45% seen once. The sequenced sample consisted of blood. Source of these receptors: a young woman in good health.

The rearrangement uses TRBV20-1 and TRBJ2-5, with D perhaps TRBD2 (6 bases). Germline values: CDR1 DFQATT, CDR2 SNEGSKA (reference sequence). CDR3 length: 14 residues. Trimming took 3 bases from V and 0 from J, leaving 11 bases between them. CDR3 DNA sequence: TGCAGTGCTAGGGACTATACGGACCAAGAGACCCAGTACTTC. Encoded protein: CSARDYTDQETQYF.

There are a few counts of this clonotype. The V gene is TRBV20-1, the J gene TRBJ1-5, with 10 bases identical to TRBD1. CDR1 is DFQATT and CDR2 is SNEGSKA in the germline V gene (reference sequence). This CDR3 has 16 amino acids. Trimming took 5 bases from V and 6 from J; bases not matched to a gene: 13. CDR3 residues: CSAHFGGTGDGQPQHF. CDR3 sequence (DNA): TGCAGTGCTCACTTTGGGGGGACAGGGGACGGTCAGCCCCAGCATTTT.

This rearrangement joins TRBV9 to TRBJ2-3; the D is unclear. The germline gives CDR1 SGDLS, CDR2 YYNGEE. The CDR3 is 14 amino acids. Trimming pared 3 bases from V and 6 bases from J, leaving 14 bases between. CDR3 protein: CASSDSSRIDTQYF. The CDR3 DNA sequence: TGTGCCAGCAGCGACAGTTCTCGTATCGATACGCAGTATTTT.

This chain joins TRBV7-9 and TRBJ1-1; D remains ambiguous. CDR3 length: 13 residues. V was cut by 1 base and J by 5 bases, with 8 bases left in between. Per the germline V gene, CDR1 is SEHNR and CDR2 is FQNEAQ (reference sequence). CDR3 nucleotide sequence: TGTGCCAGCAGCTTAGGGTCGATAACTGAAGCTTTCTTT. This encodes CASSLGSITEAFF.

The chain joins TRBV7-9 to TRBJ2-7; D could derive from TRBD1 or TRBD2 (5 bases each). Looked up from germline, CDR1 is SEHNR and CDR2 is FQNEAQ (reference sequence). The germline V and J ends were trimmed by 2 bases and 6 bases, with 26 bases remaining between them. This CDR3 is 18 amino acids long. CDR3 sequence (DNA): TGTGCCAGCAGCTTAATCTCGAGTAGAGGGGCGAAGGCTAGCGAGCAGTACTTC. This codes for CASSLISSRGAKASEQYF. Looking up the rest from reference TRBV7-9 and TRBJ2-7 gives the full variable domain: DTGVSQNPRHKITKRGQNVTFRCDPISEHNRLYWYRQTLGQGPEFLTYFQNEAQLEKSRLLSDRFSAERPKGSFSTLEIQRTEQGDSAMYLCASSLISSRGAKASEQYFGPGTRLTVT.

Only a few counts were recorded for this clonotype. The chain uses TRBV12-3 or TRBV12-4 and TRBJ2-1; 9 positions agree with TRBD1. Unmatched junction bases numbered 3, after V lost 6 bases and J lost 3 bases. The CDR3 extends over 14 amino acids. CDR3 sequence reads: CASRQGANYNEQFF. CDR3 sequence (DNA): TGTGCCAGCAGACAGGGGGCTAACTACAATGAGCAGTTCTTC.

This clonotype was seen only a few times. This chain links TRBV29-1 with TRBJ2-5, with D maybe TRBD1 (6 bases). Germline CDR1 and CDR2: SQVTM and ANQGSEA. V dropped 4 bases and J dropped 2 bases, with 17 bases sitting between them. The CDR3 contains 15 residues. Here the CDR3 DNA reads TGCAGCGTTGGGACCCTATACAGGGCACAAGAGACCCAGTACTTC. Amino acid sequence: CSVGTLYRAQETQYF.

This clonotype showed up many times. The rearrangement links TRBV6-2 or TRBV6-3 to TRBJ1-2, with D possibly TRBD1 on 6 matching bases. CDR3 length: 12 residues. CDR1 MNHEY and CDR2 SVGEGT come from the germline V gene. V lost 5 bases and J 4 bases, leaving 8 bases between the germline ends. The CDR3 DNA reads as TGTGCCAGCAGTCCGGACAGCTATGGCTACACCTTC. Translation: CASSPDSYGYTF.

The chain combines TRBV5-1 with TRBJ2-3; maybe TRBD2 (6 bases). The CDR3 covers 16 residues. From germline, CDR1 is SGHRS and CDR2 YFSETQ. Trimming removed 0 bases at V and 3 bases at J, with 14 bases between. The CDR3 loop is CASSLDSGVSTDTQYF. The CDR3 nucleotides are TGCGCCAGCAGCTTGGATTCGGGGGTTAGTACAGATACGCAGTATTTT.

A few counts support this clonotype. The V call is TRBV5-6, the J call TRBJ1-5; 7 nucleotides align to TRBD1. Trimming cost V 0 bases and J 4 bases; bases outside gene matches: 4. Germline assignment: CDR1 SGHDT and CDR2 YYEEEE. The CDR3 sequence is 15 residues long. The CDR3 DNA reads as TGTGCCAGCAGCTTGGCTGACAGGGAGAATCAGCCCCAGCATTTT. Amino acids: CASSLADRENQPQHF.

The CDR3 coding sequence is TGTGCCAGCAGCGTAGACTTAACGTGGGATACGCAGTATTTT. As protein: CASSVDLTWDTQYF. This chain joins TRBV9 and TRBJ2-3; no firm D call. The V end was cut by 0 bases, the J end by 6 bases, with 11 bases between. This CDR3 has 14 amino acids. Looked up from germline, CDR1 is SGDLS and CDR2 is YYNGEE.